The 26 T cell receptor beta chains reported below all come from one sample, sequenced in a study of metastatic and nonmetastatic thyroid tumors. TCRdb recomputed clones from the PCR reads via MiXCR. This table holds approximately 25,000 clones, roughly 24% found once. All patients were treatment-naive before thyroid surgery. Sequenced sample: blood. The receptors derive from a male donor with papillary thyroid cancer or a benign thyroid nodule (not recorded which). Some clones in this sample may be carry-over from other donors' samples.

This clone occurred many times. V usage is TRBV20-1 and J usage is TRBJ2-3; D uncertain. The germline V gene has CDR1 DFQATT and CDR2 SNEGSKA (reference sequence). V was pared by 5 bases and J by 5 bases, with 8 bases between. The CDR3 extends over 11 amino acids. As DNA, the CDR3 is TGCAGTGCTTGCCTGGGAGATACGCAGTATTTT. The encoded protein is CSACLGDTQYF.

In regard to this clone: This sequence may be a read error, since a much larger clone differs from it by one base. Other DNA sequences from this sample encode an identical CDR3 as well. The V and J genes are TRBV20-1 and TRBJ1-5, with D unresolved. The CDR3 extends over 12 amino acids. Germline values: CDR1 DFQATT, CDR2 SNEGSKA (reference sequence). DNA for the CDR3: TGTAGTGCAATGCCTCCTGATCAGCCCCAGCATTTT. Its translation is CSAMPPDQPQHF.

The table lists this clone with a few counts. The chain combines TRBV10-3 with TRBJ2-1, with D perhaps matching TRBD2 (5 bases). This CDR3 region has 14 residues. V gave up 4 bases and J gave up 5 bases, with 12 bases separating them. Germline CDR1 reads ENHRY; CDR2 reads SYGVKD. CDR3 loop: CAISVETRDNEQFF. DNA for the CDR3: TGTGCCATCAGTGTAGAAACTAGGGACAATGAGCAGTTCTTC.

This clone came up a few times. The V gene is TRBV2, the J gene TRBJ2-7; D remains unclear. This CDR3 is built from 12 residues. Germline loops: CDR1 SNHLY, CDR2 FYNNEI. The germline V and J ends were trimmed by 7 bases and 3 bases, with 10 bases remaining between them. As DNA, the CDR3 is TGTGCCAGCACCTATAACGACTACGAGCAGTACTTC. This gives the protein CASTYNDYEQYF.

This clone was counted only a few times. V gene TRBV28 combines with J gene TRBJ2-1; TRBD2 aligns across 15 bases. Trimming at V came to 4 bases and at J to 6 bases, leaving 10 bases not matched to a gene. The CDR3 length is 18 residues. Germline CDR1 reads MDHEN; CDR2 reads SYDVKM. The DNA for the CDR3 is TGTGCCAGCAGTTCAATATTTGGACTAGCGGGAGGGCCCAATGAGCAGTTCTTC. Encoded protein: CASSSIFGLAGGPNEQFF.

There are a few counts of this clone. The chain links TRBV6-1 to TRBJ2-7, with TRBD2 matching over 12 bases. Germline CDR1 reads MNHNS; CDR2 reads SASEGT. J lost 2 bases, V lost 6 bases, and 5 bases had no gene match. The CDR3 spans 15 residues. In nucleotides, the CDR3 is TGTGCCAGCAGCCGGACTAGCGGGAACCCCTACGAGCAGTACTTC. Amino acids: CASSRTSGNPYEQYF.

The table lists this clone with a few counts. The chain joins TRBV7-2 to TRBJ1-3; 7 nucleotides match TRBD1. The CDR3 loop spans 13 amino acids. CDR1 and CDR2 from the germline V gene are SGHTA and FQGNSA. J was trimmed by 10 bases and V by 8 bases; bases with no gene match: 11. The CDR3, as DNA: TGTGCCAGCTGCTCCGGGACAGCCTGGACCATATATTTT. Its protein is CASCSGTAWTIYF.

The chain employs TRBV9 and TRBJ2-2, with a weak D call TRBD2 (6 bases). Between the trimmed V and J ends, which lost 0 bases and 6 bases, there was a span of 9 bases. Germline CDR1 and CDR2: SGDLS and YYNGEE. The CDR3 consists of 14 residues. The CDR3 nucleotides are TGTGCCAGCAGCGTAGTCGGGGGTCCCGGGGAGCTGTTTTTT. This gives the protein CASSVVGGPGELFF.

Of note for this clone: At one boundary the junction diverges from the germline segment, which might be a read error. The chain employs TRBV5-1 and TRBJ1-5; no firm D call. The CDR3 is 13 amino acids. CDR1 and CDR2 from the germline V gene are SGHRS and YFSETQ. The CDR3 region is CASSLDSHQPQHF. CDR3 coding DNA: TGCGCCAGCAGCTTGGATAGCCATCAGCCCCAACATTTT.

This clone was detected many times. The chain carries TRBV20-1 and TRBJ2-1; 7 positions agree with TRBD1. This CDR3 contains 16 residues. With V trimmed by 3 bases and J by 1 base, 9 bases remained unmatched. The germline V gene encodes CDR1 DFQATT and CDR2 SNEGSKA (reference sequence). CDR3 loop: CSARKRTGGSYNEQFF. The CDR3 coding sequence is TGCAGTGCTAGGAAAAGGACAGGCGGGTCCTACAATGAGCAGTTCTTC.

This sequence joins TRBV6-1 and TRBJ1-5; D unresolved. In germline, CDR1 is MNHNS, CDR2 SASEGT. This CDR3 has 15 amino acids. V lost 3 bases, J lost 4 bases, and 13 bases lay in between. CDR3 protein: CASSDPPIVNQPQHF. The CDR3 nucleotides are TGTGCCAGCAGTGATCCCCCGATTGTTAATCAGCCCCAGCATTTT.

The chain links TRBV10-1 to TRBJ2-3, with TRBD2 identical over 10 bases. Germline CDR1 and CDR2: WNHNN and SYGVQD (reference sequence). Trimming removed 5 bases from V and 4 bases from J; junction bases left unmatched: 9. This CDR3 region has 16 residues. CDR3 nucleotide sequence: TGCGCCAGCAGTACGCTAGCGGGAGAGAACGCAGATACGCAGTATTTT. It codes for CASSTLAGENADTQYF.

This clone was recorded a few times. CDR3 sequence reads: CASRQPGLGAYEQYF. The DNA for the CDR3 is TGTGCCAGCAGGCAACCGGGACTAGGGGCTTACGAGCAGTACTTC. The chain is built from TRBV6-1 and TRBJ2-7, with 8 bases fitting TRBD2. Germline-derived CDR1 and CDR2 are MNHNS and SASEGT. The V and J ends lost 6 bases and 4 bases, in that order; junction bases with no gene match: 11. The CDR3 totals 15 residues.

This clone has just a few counts. The rearrangement joins TRBV6-2 or TRBV6-3 to TRBJ1-1; 7 bases map to TRBD1. This CDR3 is 15 amino acids long. The V gene end was trimmed by 0 bases and the J gene end by 4 bases; junction bases not matched to a gene: 5. The V gene's germline CDR1 is MNHEY and CDR2 SVGEGT. The CDR3 sequence: CASSYSTGVLTEAFF. CDR3 nucleotide sequence: TGTGCCAGCAGTTACTCAACAGGGGTTCTCACTGAAGCTTTCTTT.

This clone was seen a single time. V usage is TRBV20-1 and J usage is TRBJ2-3; perhaps D is TRBD1 or TRBD2 (5 bases each). The CDR3 is 15 residues long. The germline V and J ends were trimmed by 6 bases and 7 bases, with 23 bases remaining between them. CDR1 is DFQATT and CDR2 is SNEGSKA in the germline V gene (reference sequence). CDR3 sequence: CSAIVSGMWTYTQYF. DNA for the CDR3: TGCAGTGCCATCGTGTCGGGGATGTGGACATATACGCAGTATTTT.

This clone has ten or more counts. V is TRBV7-9 and J is TRBJ2-3; TRBD2 agrees at 8 bases. Looked up from germline, CDR1 is SEHNR and CDR2 is FQNEAQ (reference sequence). J was trimmed by 2 bases and V by 5 bases; bases with no gene match: 6. The CDR3 loop spans 15 amino acids. In DNA, the CDR3 is TGTGCCAGCAGCCCGGGACTAGATTTCACAGATACGCAGTATTTT. Translation: CASSPGLDFTDTQYF. Full variable domain (remainder filled in from reference TRBV7-9 and TRBJ2-3): DTGVSQNPRHKITKRGQNVTFRCDPISEHNRLYWYRQTLGQGPEFLTYFQNEAQLEKSRLLSDRFSAERPKGSFSTLEIQRTEQGDSAMYLCASSPGLDFTDTQYFGPGTRLTVL.

This clone came up many times. J is TRBJ2-3 and V is TRBV20-1; 11 bases agree with TRBD1. The CDR3 length is 15 residues. CDR1 is DFQATT, CDR2 SNEGSKA, per germline (reference sequence). The junction had 12 bases not matched to a gene; V was cut back by 6 bases and J by 7 bases. DNA for the CDR3: TGCAGTGCAAGACCGGGACAGGGGGGTTTAAATACGCAGTATTTT. This encodes CSARPGQGGLNTQYF.

As concerns this clone: Because it lacks the conserved phenylalanine or tryptophan at the end, this CDR3 is likely a read error. The chain combines TRBV6-5 with TRBJ2-3, with no clear D. The CDR3 totals 14 residues. In germline, CDR1 is MNHEY, CDR2 SVGAGI. The V and J ends lost 4 bases and 2 bases respectively, with 10 bases between them. The CDR3 loop is CASSLRRPTDTQYV. CDR3 coding DNA: TGTGCCAGCAGTTTGCGACGGCCCACAGATACGCAGTATGTT.

V gene TRBV4-1 combines with J gene TRBJ2-7; TRBD2 matches 9 bases. V trimming: 1 base; J trimming: 3 bases; junction bases outside the gene matches: 4. Germline V lookup: CDR1 MGHRA, CDR2 YSYEKL. The CDR3 loop spans 15 amino acids. The CDR3: CASSQGLAGIYEQYF. CDR3 DNA: TGCGCCAGCAGCCAAGGCCTAGCGGGGATCTACGAGCAGTACTTC.

This clone was recorded at least ten times. Within the sample, other DNA sequences also encode this same CDR3. The rearrangement joins TRBV12-3 or TRBV12-4 to TRBJ2-5; TRBD2 matches at 12 bases. CDR3 length equals 16 residues. With V trimmed by 5 bases and J by 4 bases, 8 bases remained unmatched. The CDR3 region has the DNA TGTGCCAGCAGTCAGACTAGCGGGAGAGTGGGAGAGACCCAGTACTTC. This gives the protein CASSQTSGRVGETQYF.

In this sample, this clone is medium-sized. The chain has TRBV20-1 and TRBJ2-7; 12 bases are a match to TRBD2. V trimming: 7 bases; J trimming: 6 bases; junction bases outside the gene matches: 10. CDR1 and CDR2 from the germline V gene are DFQATT and SNEGSKA (reference sequence). The CDR3 covers 14 residues. The CDR3 DNA reads TGCAGTGTTCCTAGCGGGAGGGCCTCCCCCGAGCAGTACTTC. Its protein is CSVPSGRASPEQYF.

This clone was seen ten or more times. This chain links TRBV11-2 with TRBJ2-1; TRBD2 matches 7 bases. Germline CDR1 is SGHAT and CDR2 is FQNNGV. The J segment lost 7 bases and the V segment lost 5 bases, leaving 8 bases of the junction unmatched. The CDR3 consists of 14 residues. The CDR3 coding sequence is TGTGCCAGCAGCCCAGGGACTACCCGAAATGAGCAGTTCTTC. Protein sequence: CASSPGTTRNEQFF.

CDR3: CSASSGRGLDNEQFF. The CDR3 DNA follows: TGCAGTGCCTCGAGTGGTCGGGGGTTAGACAATGAGCAGTTCTTC. The chain carries TRBV20-1 and TRBJ2-1, with D possibly matching TRBD2 (6 bases). The CDR3 extends over 15 amino acids. Germline loops: CDR1 DFQATT, CDR2 SNEGSKA (reference sequence). Trimming cost V 6 bases and J 5 bases, with 20 bases left between them.

This clone was seen ten or more times. The same CDR3 is also encoded by other DNA sequences in this sample. This sequence joins TRBV28 and TRBJ1-6; 7 bases align to TRBD1. J lost 7 bases, V lost 5 bases, and 14 bases had no gene match. The CDR3 extends over 17 amino acids. Germline V lookup: CDR1 MDHEN, CDR2 SYDVKM. CDR3 protein: CASSLTVDRDENSPLHF. The CDR3 DNA reads as TGTGCCAGCAGTCTGACCGTTGACAGGGATGAAAATTCACCCCTCCACTTT.

This sequence joins TRBV20-1 and TRBJ2-7, with TRBD2 matching over 11 bases. The CDR3 runs 17 residues. The germline V gene encodes CDR1 DFQATT and CDR2 SNEGSKA (reference sequence). J was trimmed by 5 bases and V by 6 bases; bases with no gene match: 18. CDR3 amino acids: CSANYQLAGGPRHEQYF. The CDR3 region has the DNA TGCAGTGCAAACTACCAATTAGCGGGAGGGCCGCGACACGAGCAGTACTTC.

Comments on this clone: It may be a read error: a sequence one base away is much more abundant. V and J are TRBV7-2 and TRBJ1-4; a weak D match, TRBD1 (5 bases). The CDR3 runs 14 residues. Deletions cut 5 bases from V and 8 bases from J, with 15 bases between. Germline assignment: CDR1 SGHTA and CDR2 FQGNSA. The CDR3 reads CASSRGAGQEKLFF. The DNA of the CDR3 is TGTGCCAGCAGCCGCGGGGCAGGGCAAGAAAAACTGTTTTTT. Complete variable domain (other parts from reference TRBV7-2 and TRBJ1-4): GAGVSQSPSNKVTEKGKDVELRCDPISGHTALYWYRQSLGQGLEFLIYFQGNSAPDKSGLPSDRFSAERTGGSVSTLTIQRTQQEDSAVYLCASSRGAGQEKLFFGSGTQLSVL.